This paragraph reports one T cell receptor beta chain. The antigen it recognizes is unknown. No quality values exist for individual bases; no much larger clone is one base distant. This record belongs to a study of blood T cell repertoires in COVID-19 (dated by TCRdb to 2018 to 2020). Context from the whole study: Samples from collaborators originated in the United States, Italy and Spain and spanned both the acute and convalescent phases of COVID-19. The dataset comprised deeply sampled blood TCRbeta repertoires from subjects exposed to, actively infected with, or recovered from COVID-19. The prospective study material was composed of cDNA or gDNA derived from T cells, B-cell-depleted T cells, or PBMCs. Where available, HLA class I and class II types were taken from metadata supplied by the sample provider and were not determined by assay-based typing. The repertoires were released in a freely available public database meant as a resource for research on the immune response to SARS-CoV-2. The sample metadata nearly always contained a de-identified subject ID, COVID-19 status, age in years and sex. The samples were drawn from the first 160 participants of the ongoing ImmuneRACE study and from 950 to 1,500 subjects provided by 6 global collaborators. Study-level results and caveats: The quantity of clinical and demographic metadata differed by source and by participant and was supplied without curation.

The immunoSEQ Assay, a bias-controlled multiplex PCR, was used to amplify TCRbeta CDR3 regions from genomic DNA. Processing in the source paper ran as follows. Nucleated cell counts per sample were estimated from amplification of reference gene primers within the assay. Sequence reads were collapsed and filtered to measure the absolute abundance of every unique TCRbeta CDR3 rearrangement. Productive Simpson clonality was computed per sample as the square root of Simpson's diversity index over productive rearrangements. What TCRdb holds here is the immuneACCESS table cut down to in-frame rearrangements. Part of the clones is not present; checked against another copy, under half of the missing clones reflect an unresolved V gene, and the others are unexplained. That table gives V, J and clone size, and the DNA gave D and trimming. Across this sample there are around 140,000 clones, with over 75% seen only once. The top ten clonotypes cover roughly two fifths of the sample.

Collaborating institutions collected whole blood in K2EDTA tubes following their own protocols. Collaborator samples were shipped for TCRbeta analysis as frozen whole blood, isolated PBMCs, or DNA extracted from either sample type. The germline V gene sets CDR1 to KGHDR and CDR2 to SFDVKD. V sheds 0 bases and J sheds 10 bases, leaving 6 bases between their ends. The CDR3 spans 12 residues, from the cysteine through the phenylalanine. Solely the CDR3 DNA is kept, with 36 bases framed from the first base. The receptor's source is a human donor in a cohort sampled during active COVID-19. The sequence links TRBV24-1 to TRBJ2-1; the D gene cannot be resolved reliably. Sequencing input: peripheral blood. The nucleotides are TGTGCCACCAGTGATTTGCAGGAAGAGCAGTTCTTC. Protein translation: CATSDLQEEQFF.